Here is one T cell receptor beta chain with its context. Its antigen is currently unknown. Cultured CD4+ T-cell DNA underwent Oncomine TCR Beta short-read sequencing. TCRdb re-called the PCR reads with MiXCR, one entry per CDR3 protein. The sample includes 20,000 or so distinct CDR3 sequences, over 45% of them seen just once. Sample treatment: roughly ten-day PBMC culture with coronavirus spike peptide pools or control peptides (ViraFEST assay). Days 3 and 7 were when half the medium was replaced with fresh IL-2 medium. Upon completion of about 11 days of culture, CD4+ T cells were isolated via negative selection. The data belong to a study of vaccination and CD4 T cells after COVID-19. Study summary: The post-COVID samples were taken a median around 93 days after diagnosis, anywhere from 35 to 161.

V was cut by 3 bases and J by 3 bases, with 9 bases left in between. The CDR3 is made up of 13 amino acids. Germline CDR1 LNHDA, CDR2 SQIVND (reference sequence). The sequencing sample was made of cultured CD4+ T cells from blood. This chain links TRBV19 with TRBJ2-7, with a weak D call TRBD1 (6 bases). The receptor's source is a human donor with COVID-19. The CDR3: CASSIEGGYEQYF. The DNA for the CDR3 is TGTGCCAGTAGTATTGAAGGGGGCTACGAGCAGTACTTC.